The clone carrying this T cell receptor (beta chain) was picked up a small number of times. Its antigen remains unidentified. The data derive from a study of beta chain features in type 1 diabetes. About the study: Patients and healthy donors were similar in age, gender and cell yields. Study-level points and caveats: The study found moderately but significantly shorter TCRB CDR3s in all four CD4+ subsets of Type 1 diabetes patients. Because the template was cDNA, high-expressing cells might be over-represented.

Purity of each sorted population was above 98%. Expressed TCRB transcripts got sequenced, as all isolated RNA was reverse transcribed. The table came from immunoSEQ multiplex PCR; TCRdb's copy has only in-frame clones and leaves some out. The sample lists 45,000 to 65,000 clones, around 50% occurring once. CDR3 length equals 14 residues. J was trimmed by 3 bases and V by 4 bases; bases with no gene match: 4. CDR1 MDHEN and CDR2 SYDVKM come from the germline V gene. Material: Tregs from blood. This sequence was found in a woman between 40 and 50 years old with type 1 diabetes. The chain uses TRBV28 and TRBJ2-7; TRBD1 matches 9 bases. CDR3 nucleotide sequence: TGTGCCAGCAGTTCTCCGGGACAGGGCTACGAGCAGTACTTC. Protein: CASSSPGQGYEQYF.